This T cell receptor (beta chain) was sequenced during a study of T cells in Graves' hyperthyroidism and ophthalmopathy. Amplified TCR beta CDR3 regions derived from RNA transcripts. The study used the HTBI primer set for a first-round RT-PCR of the TCR CDR3. From the multiplex PCR reads, TCRdb called clonotypes with MiXCR, one entry per CDR3 protein. This table holds approximately 640,000 distinct CDR3 sequences, roughly a sixth found once. Per the germline V gene, CDR1 is KGHDR and CDR2 is SFDVKD. This CDR3 comprises 16 residues. The trim removed 2 bases at V and 2 bases at J, leaving 3 bases unmatched. Uncontrolled infection, other autoimmune disease, pregnancy or lactation excluded patients.

This sequence joins TRBV24-1 and TRBJ2-1, with 9 bases fitting TRBD2. The TCR was taken from a man between 50 and 59 years old with Graves' hyperthyroidism. Sequencing used blood. CDR3 nucleotides: TGTGCCACCAGTGATTCCGTAGCGGGAGCCTACAATGAGCAGTTCTTC. This translates into CATSDSVAGAYNEQFF.